The T cell receptor (beta chain) under discussion was sequenced for a study of PD-L1 blockade in urothelial cancer. Study findings and constraints: Those with durable benefit had larger increases in tumor-associated blood clones at 3 weeks.

The CDR3 runs 14 residues. V was clipped by 3 bases and J by 2 bases; unmatched bases: 0. Germline CDR1 is SGHTA and CDR2 is FQGTGA. Time point described: pretreatment peripheral blood. Using immunoSEQ multiplex PCR, the repertoire was profiled, and TCRdb retains in-frame clones only, with some absent. This sample yields about 95,000 clones, of which 90% are seen a single time; 1.5% to 2% belongs to the top ten. Comments on this clone: Antigen unknown.

The receptor comes from a man aged 60 to 69 with urothelial cancer. The specimen was PBMCs, collected around atezolizumab (anti-PD-L1) treatment. The gene calls are TRBV7-3 and TRBJ2-7; 11 bases are shared with TRBD2. The CDR3 loop reads CASSFSGRAYEQYF. The DNA for the CDR3 is TGTGCCAGCAGCTTTAGCGGGAGGGCCTACGAGCAGTACTTC.